Described below is a single T cell receptor (beta chain) sequence and its context. Under the authors' procedure: Nucleated cell counts were estimated from reference gene primer amplification. TCRdb's copy holds only in-frame clones and misses some; the assay was immunoSEQ multiplex PCR. V and J calls and clone size are those listed in that table; D and trimming were worked out from the DNA. The sample contains 360,000 or so clones, around 83% of which appear only once. The data are from a study of blood T cell repertoires in COVID-19. All enrollees were about 18 to 89 years old and from approximately 24 US areas. In assigning cohorts, the study relied on participant-reported clinical history. Sequenced input: PBMCs or T cells enriched from blood (not recorded which). This sequence originates from a woman aged 45-60 years who had recovered from COVID-19.

Here the CDR3 reads CASSRGHNYGYTF. The CDR3 nucleotides are TGTGCCAGCAGCCGGGGACACAACTATGGCTACACCTTC. The gene calls are TRBV4-2 and TRBJ1-2; a weak D match, TRBD1 (6 bases). CDR1 and CDR2 (germline): LGHNA, YNFKEQ. This CDR3 has 13 amino acids. The V end was cut by 4 bases, the J end by 2 bases, with 8 bases between.